A single sample is the source of the 31 T cell receptor beta chains below, sequenced in a study of CD8 T cells in ankylosing spondylitis. Each CDR3 protein gets one entry after TCRdb re-called the 5' RACE reads with MiXCR. The sample lists around 29,000 distinct CDR3 sequences, about 5.6% seen once, with about 1.8% in the top ten. The specimen was blood, either unsorted or a sorted T cell fraction (not recorded which). The receptors were gathered from a female donor with ankylosing spondylitis or in good health (not recorded which).

The genes are TRBV9 and TRBJ2-7, with D maybe TRBD1 (6 bases). The germline V gene has CDR1 SGDLS and CDR2 YYNGEE. This CDR3 is 12 amino acids long. V was pared by 3 bases and J by 5 bases, with 9 bases between. The CDR3 loop reads CASSAAGDEQYF. DNA for the CDR3: TGTGCCAGCAGCGCAGCAGGGGACGAGCAGTACTTC.

The V call is TRBV9, the J call TRBJ2-7; a weak D match, TRBD2 (6 bases). Germline CDR1 and CDR2: SGDLS and YYNGEE. The CDR3 loop spans 15 amino acids. The V and J ends lost 0 bases and 7 bases respectively, with 17 bases between them. DNA for the CDR3: TGTGCCAGCAGCGTAGAGGGAGGAAGGGCTAGGGAGCAGTACTTC. Its translation is CASSVEGGRAREQYF.

The chain links TRBV9 to TRBJ2-7; 13 nucleotides line up with TRBD2. Germline V CDR1 and CDR2: SGDLS, YYNGEE. The CDR3 runs to 19 residues. Trimming at V came to 3 bases and at J to 3 bases, leaving 15 bases not matched to a gene. CDR3 in DNA: TGTGCCAGCAGCGGCTCCAGGGGGACTGGGACTAGCGGGGTCTACGAGCAGTACTTC. It encodes CASSGSRGTGTSGVYEQYF.

By share, this clonotype counts as medium-sized. The chain has TRBV9 and TRBJ1-6; TRBD1 aligns across 10 bases. CDR1 and CDR2 (germline): SGDLS, YYNGEE. This CDR3 spans 16 amino acids. J was trimmed by 11 bases and V by 3 bases; bases with no gene match: 11. The CDR3 nucleotides are TGTGCCAGCAGCGAAAATCCGGGACAGGGGATGGCACCCCTCCACTTT. Protein product: CASSENPGQGMAPLHF.

The gene calls are TRBV9 and TRBJ2-2; D is unclear. V dropped 3 bases and J dropped 6 bases, with 9 bases sitting between them. Germline V CDR1 and CDR2: SGDLS, YYNGEE. This CDR3 spans 13 amino acids. CDR3 residues: CASSAIFSGELFF. As DNA, the CDR3 is TGTGCCAGCAGCGCCATCTTCTCCGGGGAGCTGTTTTTT.

The genes are TRBV9 and TRBJ2-5, with 12 positions matching TRBD2. This CDR3 is 16 amino acids long. Trimming took 0 bases from V and 1 from J; bases not matched to a gene: 1. The germline V gene encodes CDR1 SGDLS and CDR2 YYNGEE. The CDR3 loop is CASSVGLAGVQETQYF. DNA of the CDR3: TGTGCCAGCAGCGTAGGACTAGCGGGGGTCCAAGAGACCCAGTACTTC.

There are a few counts of this clonotype. The gene calls are TRBV9 and TRBJ1-2; no clear D. Germline V CDR1 and CDR2: SGDLS, YYNGEE. CDR3 length equals 14 residues. The V and J ends lost 0 bases and 5 bases respectively, with 11 bases between them. CDR3 sequence (DNA): TGTGCCAGCAGCGTAGAGTCTGCCGGGTATGGCTACACCTTC. Translating gives CASSVESAGYGYTF.

This clonotype was seen ten or more times. This rearrangement joins TRBV9 to TRBJ2-5; the match to TRBD2 covers 7 bases. The V gene's germline CDR1 is SGDLS and CDR2 YYNGEE. V gave up 0 bases and J gave up 5 bases; unmatched junction bases: 7. This CDR3 has 15 residues. The CDR3 region is CASSVGPGGTETQYF. For the CDR3, the DNA is TGTGCCAGCAGCGTAGGTCCGGGGGGTACTGAGACCCAGTACTTC.

CDR3 in amino acids: CASSADMSYEQYF. The CDR3 DNA follows: TGTGCCAGCAGCGCAGATATGTCCTACGAGCAGTACTTC. The rearrangement links TRBV9 to TRBJ2-7; D remains ambiguous. Germline V gene lookup returns CDR1 SGDLS and CDR2 YYNGEE. The CDR3 totals 13 residues. The V end was cut by 3 bases, the J end by 1 base, with 8 bases between.

This clonotype was detected many times. The chain uses TRBV9 and TRBJ1-3; 9 bases are a match to TRBD1. Germline V lookup: CDR1 SGDLS, CDR2 YYNGEE. CDR3 length: 15 residues. After removal of 2 bases from V and 9 bases from J, the junction contained 9 bases not matched to a gene. The CDR3 is CASSVGTGSTGTIYF. For the CDR3, the DNA is TGTGCCAGCAGCGTCGGGACAGGGTCAACTGGCACCATATATTTT. The full variable domain, completed using reference TRBV9 and TRBJ1-3, is DSGVTQTPKHLITATGQRVTLRCSPRSGDLSVYWYQQSLDQGLQFLIQYYNGEERAKGNILERFSAQQFPDLHSELNLSSLELGDSALYFCASSVGTGSTGTIYFGEGSWLTVV.

This rearrangement joins TRBV9 to TRBJ2-5; TRBD2 matches at 8 bases. After removal of 3 bases from V and 5 bases from J, the junction contained 12 bases not matched to a gene. Germline CDR1 reads SGDLS; CDR2 reads YYNGEE. The CDR3 is 16 residues long. CDR3 region: CASSARLGGALETQYF. The CDR3 nucleotides are TGTGCCAGCAGCGCCCGCCTCGGGGGGGCCTTGGAGACCCAGTACTTC.

This clonotype was detected ten times or more. The genes are TRBV9 and TRBJ2-1, with D perhaps matching TRBD2 (5 bases). CDR3 length: 15 amino acids. The germline CDR1 and CDR2 sequences are SGDLS and YYNGEE. V was pared by 1 base and J by 0 bases, with 8 bases between. The CDR3 DNA reads as TGTGCCAGCAGCGTACTCGGGGACTCCTACAATGAGCAGTTCTTC. Protein product: CASSVLGDSYNEQFF.

This clonotype was seen repeatedly, ten times or more. The chain links TRBV9 to TRBJ2-2; TRBD2 agrees at 13 bases. After removal of 0 bases from V and 2 bases from J, the junction contained 1 base not matched to a gene. The CDR3 consists of 17 residues. Germline V gene data show CDR1 as SGDLS and CDR2 as YYNGEE. The CDR3 nucleotides are TGTGCCAGCAGCGTAGGACTAGCGGGGGGTAACACCGGGGAGCTGTTTTTT. Its protein is CASSVGLAGGNTGELFF.

The table lists this clonotype with many counts. CDR3 nucleotides: TGTGCCAGCAGTAGAGGGCCAGGGGCGTCCTACAATGAGCAGTTCTTC. It encodes CASSRGPGASYNEQFF. The V and J genes are TRBV9 and TRBJ2-1; D is possibly TRBD1 (6 bases). The CDR3 runs 16 residues. V gave up 5 bases and J gave up 1 base, with 16 bases separating them. CDR1 and CDR2 from the germline V gene are SGDLS and YYNGEE.

At least ten counts were recorded for this clonotype. V is TRBV9 and J is TRBJ2-5; D is unclear. The germline gives CDR1 SGDLS, CDR2 YYNGEE. CDR3 length: 14 amino acids. Trimming cost V 0 bases and J 1 base, with 7 bases left between them. CDR3 nucleotides: TGTGCCAGCAGCGTAGACCTGTTCCAAGAGACCCAGTACTTC. Protein product: CASSVDLFQETQYF.

The rearrangement uses TRBV9 and TRBJ2-2; a possible D gene is TRBD1 (6 bases). CDR3 length equals 18 residues. The germline CDR1 and CDR2 sequences are SGDLS and YYNGEE. Between the trimmed V and J ends, which lost 3 bases and 4 bases, there was a span of 22 bases. This CDR3 reads CASSARAPGTTSTGELFF. CDR3 nucleotide sequence: TGTGCCAGCAGCGCGAGAGCTCCCGGGACAACGAGCACCGGGGAGCTGTTTTTT.

This clonotype was observed at least ten times. The CDR3 DNA reads as TGTGCCAGCAGCGTAGAAGAGGGGGCAGGGACTAGCGGGGGCTATGAGCAGTTCTTC. Residues: CASSVEEGAGTSGGYEQFF. J is TRBJ2-1 and V is TRBV9, with 14 bases that match TRBD2. The CDR3 contains 19 residues. CDR1 is SGDLS and CDR2 is YYNGEE in the germline V gene. The V segment lost 0 bases and the J segment 8 bases; nucleotides outside the gene matches: 13.

By share of the sample, this clonotype is medium-sized. This sequence joins TRBV9 and TRBJ1-2; D ambiguous. The germline V gene encodes CDR1 SGDLS and CDR2 YYNGEE. V was pared by 2 bases and J by 4 bases, with 15 bases between. This CDR3 contains 15 residues. This CDR3 is CASSVAGRAAYGYTF. CDR3 DNA sequence: TGTGCCAGCAGCGTGGCGGGAAGGGCCGCCTATGGCTACACCTTC.

This clonotype has ten or more counts. V is TRBV9 and J is TRBJ2-1, with D possibly TRBD2 on 6 matching bases. The CDR3 runs 13 residues. Germline CDR1 is SGDLS and CDR2 is YYNGEE. Trimming removed 7 bases at V and 4 bases at J, with 12 bases between. This CDR3 is CASGRDSYNEQFF. In DNA, the CDR3 is TGTGCCAGCGGGCGGGACTCTTACAATGAGCAGTTCTTC. Filled out from reference TRBV9 and TRBJ2-1, the complete variable domain reads DSGVTQTPKHLITATGQRVTLRCSPRSGDLSVYWYQQSLDQGLQFLIQYYNGEERAKGNILERFSAQQFPDLHSELNLSSLELGDSALYFCASGRDSYNEQFFGPGTRLTVL.

This rearrangement joins TRBV9 to TRBJ2-1; D possibly corresponds to TRBD1 (6 bases). The germline CDR1 and CDR2 sequences are SGDLS and YYNGEE. This CDR3 is built from 15 residues. Between the trimmed V and J ends, which lost 0 bases and 4 bases, there was a span of 11 bases. In DNA, the CDR3 is TGTGCCAGCAGCGTAGATGGGGGCCTATACAATGAGCAGTTCTTC. Its translation: CASSVDGGLYNEQFF.

This clonotype was found many times. The chain carries TRBV9 and TRBJ1-3; D unclear. CDR3 length: 16 residues. The germline V gene has CDR1 SGDLS and CDR2 YYNGEE. Trimming pared 2 bases from V and 0 bases from J, leaving 12 bases between. The CDR3 loop is CASSVSDGYSGNTIYF. The CDR3 DNA reads as TGTGCCAGCAGCGTTTCAGACGGTTACTCTGGAAACACCATATATTTT.

This clonotype is termed medium-sized (0.01 to 0.1%). The CDR3 sequence is CASSDPLRGETQYF. The DNA for the CDR3 is TGTGCCAGCAGCGACCCCCTCAGGGGGGAGACCCAGTACTTC. The chain carries TRBV9 and TRBJ2-5; 7 bases fit TRBD1. The V gene end was trimmed by 3 bases and the J gene end by 5 bases; junction bases not matched to a gene: 7. The CDR3 covers 14 residues. Germline assignment: CDR1 SGDLS and CDR2 YYNGEE.

The sample holds many counts of this clonotype. The chain is built from TRBV9 and TRBJ2-1; D gene unclear. Germline V CDR1 and CDR2: SGDLS, YYNGEE. The CDR3 sequence is 14 residues long. Trimming cost V 3 bases and J 6 bases, with 13 bases left between them. The CDR3 sequence: CASSAPPLGNEQFF. CDR3 coding DNA: TGTGCCAGCAGCGCACCACCTCTCGGCAATGAGCAGTTCTTC.

Only a few counts were recorded for this clonotype. The chain couples TRBV9 to TRBJ2-1, with 11 bases that match TRBD2. Germline-derived CDR1 and CDR2 are SGDLS and YYNGEE. This CDR3 contains 16 residues. V was pared by 3 bases and J by 2 bases, with 4 bases of the junction left unmatched. CDR3: CASSALAGGTYNEQFF. DNA for the CDR3: TGTGCCAGCAGCGCCCTAGCGGGAGGAACCTACAATGAGCAGTTCTTC.

This clonotype was counted at least ten times. The chain joins TRBV9 to TRBJ2-1; 12 positions match TRBD2. Germline V gives CDR1 SGDLS, CDR2 YYNGEE. The CDR3 loop spans 16 amino acids. The V segment lost 0 bases and the J segment 6 bases; nucleotides outside the gene matches: 4. Here the CDR3 reads CASSVGRLAGVNEQFF. The CDR3 coding sequence is TGTGCCAGCAGCGTAGGGAGACTAGCGGGGGTCAATGAGCAGTTCTTC.

There are many counts of this clonotype. The chain combines TRBV9 with TRBJ2-4; maybe TRBD2 (5 bases). Germline CDR1 reads SGDLS; CDR2 reads YYNGEE. V gave up 2 bases and J gave up 4 bases, with 10 bases separating them. The CDR3 is 14 amino acids. This CDR3 is CASSVRDGKNIQYF. CDR3 nucleotide sequence: TGTGCCAGCAGCGTCCGGGATGGGAAAAACATTCAGTACTTC.

This clonotype came up many times. The chain links TRBV9 to TRBJ2-2; D remains ambiguous. The CDR3 runs 14 residues. Germline CDR1 is SGDLS and CDR2 is YYNGEE. V lost 2 bases to trimming and J lost 4 bases, with 9 bases between them. The CDR3 bases are TGTGCCAGCAGCGTGGAAAGTGCCACCGGGGAGCTGTTTTTT. Protein product: CASSVESATGELFF.

This clonotype was seen repeatedly, ten times or more. A much larger clone differs from this one at a single base, so this may be a read error. The V call is TRBV9, the J call TRBJ2-7, with D possibly TRBD1 on 6 matching bases. The CDR3 consists of 13 residues. Trimming left V 3 bases short and J 1 base short, with 8 bases between. Germline loops: CDR1 SGDLS, CDR2 YYNGEE. DNA of the CDR3: TGTGCCAGCAGCGGCAGGGGTTCCTACGAGCAGTACTTC. This gives the protein CASSGRGSYEQYF.

As regards this clonotype: Possible read error: a much larger clone is one base away. The chain employs TRBV9 and TRBJ2-1, with no clear D. The V and J ends lost 0 bases and 0 bases respectively, with 7 bases between them. Germline V gives CDR1 SGDLS, CDR2 YYNGEE. The CDR3 is 15 amino acids. CDR3 DNA sequence: TGTGCCAGCAGCGTAGAGCTGGGCTCCTACAATGAGCAGTTCTTC. Protein product: CASSVELGSYNEQFF.

This clonotype is medium-sized. This chain links TRBV9 with TRBJ2-5, with 7 bases that match TRBD1. The CDR3 spans 16 residues. Germline trimming cut 3 bases from V and 2 bases from J; bases unmatched to any gene: 10. Germline V gene sequence: CDR1 SGDLS, CDR2 YYNGEE. The CDR3 sequence is CASSAQQGIAQETQYF. DNA for the CDR3: TGTGCCAGCAGCGCCCAACAGGGGATTGCGCAAGAGACCCAGTACTTC. The full variable domain, completed using reference TRBV9 and TRBJ2-5, is DSGVTQTPKHLITATGQRVTLRCSPRSGDLSVYWYQQSLDQGLQFLIQYYNGEERAKGNILERFSAQQFPDLHSELNLSSLELGDSALYFCASSAQQGIAQETQYFGPGTRLLVL.

In this sample, this clonotype is medium-sized. This sequence joins TRBV9 and TRBJ2-5, with TRBD1 matching 8 bases. The CDR3 contains 15 residues. J lost 2 bases, V lost 0 bases, and 3 bases had no gene match. CDR1 is SGDLS and CDR2 is YYNGEE in the germline V gene. The CDR3 nucleotides are TGTGCCAGCAGCGTAGCAGGGGGCAGACAAGAGACCCAGTACTTC. It specifies CASSVAGGRQETQYF.